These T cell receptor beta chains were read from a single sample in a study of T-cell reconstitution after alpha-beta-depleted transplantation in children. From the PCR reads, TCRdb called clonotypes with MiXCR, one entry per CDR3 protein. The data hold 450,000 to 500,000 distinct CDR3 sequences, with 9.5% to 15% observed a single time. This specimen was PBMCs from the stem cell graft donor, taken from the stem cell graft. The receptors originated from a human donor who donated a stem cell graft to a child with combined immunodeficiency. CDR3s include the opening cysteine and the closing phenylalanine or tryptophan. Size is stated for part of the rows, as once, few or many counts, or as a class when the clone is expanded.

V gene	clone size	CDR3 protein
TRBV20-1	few	CSAPGVPTDTQYF
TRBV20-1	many	CGILNRAVAKNIQYF
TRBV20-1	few	CSARDRGGDGNEQFF
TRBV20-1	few	CSANRATGELFF
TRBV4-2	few	CASSPVGVPLFLHEQYF
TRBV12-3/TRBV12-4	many	CASGQGNLEQYF
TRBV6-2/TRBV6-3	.	CASRTGQGKYNEQFF
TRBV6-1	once	CASSLTGTEGYEQYF
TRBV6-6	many	CASGQPNTEAFF
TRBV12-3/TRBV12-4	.	CASSLTGSNTDTQYF
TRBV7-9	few	CASRSGHNYEQYF
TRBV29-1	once	CSVEVVWSSDSQETQYF
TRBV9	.	CASSRRSGNTIYF
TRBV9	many	CASSVAGGSTDTQYF
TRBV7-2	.	CASSLGWVPDTQYF
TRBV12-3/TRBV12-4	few	CASTPRAPETQYF
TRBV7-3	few	CASSSLRTRPSEQFF
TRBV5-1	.	CASSYRTGGAEKLFF
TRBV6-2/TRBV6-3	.	CASSYSPGGYTEAFF
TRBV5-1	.	CASSQQGRWEQYF
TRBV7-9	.	CASSFSTVQETQYF
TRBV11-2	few	CASSIRSGSGGYNEQFF
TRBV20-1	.	CSAIPGQGAEKLFF
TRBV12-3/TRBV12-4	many	CASSFLGQGSEQYF
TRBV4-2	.	CASSPPGQGAGGELFF
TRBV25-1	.	CASSLAGNNKTSYNEQFF
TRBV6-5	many	CASSYRGNQPQHF
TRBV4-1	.	CASSRTSGGIDTQYF